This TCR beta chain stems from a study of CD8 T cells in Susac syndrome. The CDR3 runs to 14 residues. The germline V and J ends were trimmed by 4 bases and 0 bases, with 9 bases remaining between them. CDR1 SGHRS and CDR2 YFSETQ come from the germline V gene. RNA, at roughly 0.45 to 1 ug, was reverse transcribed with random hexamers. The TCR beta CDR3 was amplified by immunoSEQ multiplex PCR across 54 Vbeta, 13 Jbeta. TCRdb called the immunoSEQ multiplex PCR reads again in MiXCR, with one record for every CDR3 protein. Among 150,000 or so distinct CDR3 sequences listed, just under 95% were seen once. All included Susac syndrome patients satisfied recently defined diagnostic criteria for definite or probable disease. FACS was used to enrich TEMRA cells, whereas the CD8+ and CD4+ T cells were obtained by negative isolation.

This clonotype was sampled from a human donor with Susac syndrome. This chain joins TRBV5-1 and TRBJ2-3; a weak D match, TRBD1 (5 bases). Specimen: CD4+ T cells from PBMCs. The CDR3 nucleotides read TGCGCCAGCAGCCCGGACAAGAGCACAGATACGCAGTATTTT. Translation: CASSPDKSTDTQYF.